The clone carrying this T cell receptor beta chain was detected a few times. The antigen is unknown. This sample stems from a study of T-cell memory formation after mild COVID-19. Study-wide results and limits: Mainly CM and EM harbored the contracting CD4+ clones; mainly EMRA harbored the CD8+ ones. Pre-infection memory showed some responding clones, and this suggested that cross-reactive memory joined. From day 15 to 85, contracting clones were balanced between CD4 and CD8, whereas later expanders leaned toward CD4+.

V dropped 7 bases and J dropped 7 bases, with 8 bases sitting between them. Germline loops: CDR1 MNHNY, CDR2 SVGAGI (reference sequence). The CDR3 runs to 11 residues. Each CDR3 protein is one row after TCRdb ran MiXCR on the 5' RACE reads. The sample carries 150,000 or so distinct CDR3 sequences, roughly 15% recorded once. This sequence was found in an adult woman who had mild COVID-19 (a few samples of this study predate the infection). Cell type and time point are not known. The chain employs TRBV6-6 and TRBJ2-1, with D uncertain. Sequenced: PBMCs or a T cell subset sorted from them (not recorded which). The CDR3 loop reads CASTLGNEQFF. CDR3 bases: TGTGCCAGCACGTTGGGGAATGAGCAGTTCTTC.